This TCR beta chain was observed in a study of identical twins. At least ten counts were recorded for this clonotype. Antigen specificity is unknown. General observations from the study: Zero-insertion analyses were open to partial confounding by invariant MAIT and iNKT cells. Out-of-frame beta sequences exhibited a weaker degree of excess twin sharing.

There are 13 residues in the CDR3. Per the germline V gene, CDR1 is MRHNA and CDR2 is SNTAGT. With 5 bases removed from V and 5 bases from J, the gap between germline ends came to 12 bases. One entry per CDR3 protein, called by TCRdb with MiXCR from the 5' RACE reads. The sample includes hundreds of thousands of distinct CDR3 sequences, under 9% of them seen just once. These data also featured in a second study, about yellow fever vaccine responses in identical twins. In that study: Each twin's T cell response to the vaccine was reported to look partly convergent and partly personalized.

Material for sequencing was PBMCs. This receptor was taken from a woman aged 18 to 35 in good health. This chain connects TRBV6-4 to TRBJ2-5, with D perhaps given as TRBD1 or TRBD2 (5 bases each). Here the CDR3 DNA reads TGTGCCAGCAGTCTGGACTGGGGGGAGACCCAGTACTTC. It encodes CASSLDWGETQYF.